Shown below are 32 T cell receptor beta chains from a single sample sequenced in a study of blood T cell repertoires in COVID-19 (dated by TCRdb to about 2020). The method was the immunoSEQ multiplex PCR assay. TCRdb provides this immuneACCESS table in a form limited to in-frame rearrangements. Some clones are lacking; in checked studies, under half of them reflect an unresolved V gene, and why the rest are absent is not known. The sample contains around 190,000 clones, 86% of them found a single time. Clones ranked in the top ten supply 5% to 7% of the sample. The material sequenced was PBMCs or T cells enriched from blood (not recorded which). The receptor source for this set is a man aged 40-49 years with acute COVID-19.

The chain combines TRBV7-2 with TRBJ2-3, with 7 bases aligning to TRBD2. CDR1 is SGHTA, CDR2 FQGNSA, per germline. J gave up 5 bases and V 5 bases, and 10 bases lay outside the gene matches. The length of the CDR3 is 15 residues. This CDR3 is CASSPRRREGDTQYF. The CDR3 bases are TGTGCCAGCAGCCCCCGTCGGAGGGAGGGAGATACGCAGTATTTT.

The chain uses TRBV5-4 and TRBJ2-1; TRBD2 agrees at 11 bases. The CDR3 totals 15 residues. CDR1 is SGHNT and CDR2 is YYREEE in the germline V gene (reference sequence). The V gene end was trimmed by 3 bases and the J gene end by 4 bases; junction bases not matched to a gene: 3. In DNA, the CDR3 is TGTGCCAGCAGCTCTACTAGCGGGGGTTACAATGAGCAGTTCTTC. Translating gives CASSSTSGGYNEQFF.

V is TRBV19 and J is TRBJ2-3; the match to TRBD2 covers 12 bases. The CDR3 runs 21 residues. V lost 4 bases and J lost 3; bases outside the gene matches: 20. CDR1 and CDR2 (germline): LNHDA, SQIVND (reference sequence). CDR3 sequence reads: CASSTIPLARLAGVGTDTQYF. The CDR3 region has the DNA TGTGCCAGTAGTACCATTCCCCTCGCTCGACTAGCGGGAGTAGGGACAGATACGCAGTATTTT.

This rearrangement joins TRBV28 to TRBJ2-7, with D perhaps TRBD2 (5 bases). The germline CDR1 and CDR2 sequences are MDHEN and SYDVKM. The CDR3 contains 14 residues. Trimming shortened V by 5 bases and J by 3 bases, and 14 bases separated the two germline ends. DNA for the CDR3: TGTGCCAGCAGTCCCGGACGGGGATTCTACGAGCAGTACTTC. As protein: CASSPGRGFYEQYF.

This CDR3 is CASSHPRNTEAFF. The CDR3 coding sequence is TGCGCCAGCAGTCATCCCCGTAACACTGAAGCTTTCTTT. The chain joins TRBV23-1 to TRBJ1-1, with D uncertain. TRBV23-1 is labeled an ORF, and its function is uncertain. This CDR3 has 13 amino acids. V was trimmed by 3 bases and J by 2 bases, leaving 7 bases between them.

CDR3 nucleotide sequence: TGCGCCAGCCTCCGGGACAGGAGTGGTGATACGCAGTATTTT. Residues: CASLRDRSGDTQYF. The rearrangement links TRBV5-1 to TRBJ2-3; TRBD1 agrees at 8 bases. This CDR3 has 14 amino acids. V dropped 7 bases and J dropped 6; count of bases not matched to a gene: 10. Germline V CDR1 and CDR2: SGHRS, YFSETQ.

This chain connects TRBV7-6 to TRBJ1-3, with 7 bases lining up with TRBD1. Germline V gene data show CDR1 as SGHVS and CDR2 as FNYEAQ. The CDR3 runs to 16 residues. J gave up 7 bases and V 3 bases, and 12 bases lay outside the gene matches. CDR3 sequence: CASSLRGLKEGNTIYF. CDR3 nucleotide sequence: TGTGCCAGCAGCTTGAGGGGGCTCAAAGAGGGGAACACCATATATTTT.

The chain employs TRBV2 and TRBJ1-2, with 7 bases lining up with TRBD1. Germline V gene lookup returns CDR1 SNHLY and CDR2 FYNNEI. The CDR3 extends over 15 amino acids. V shed 7 bases, J shed 9 bases, and the junction held 17 bases outside the gene matches. CDR3 residues: CASIVGTADRGSYTF. The CDR3, as DNA: TGTGCCAGCATTGTTGGGACAGCCGACCGTGGGAGCTACACCTTC.

This sequence joins TRBV19 and TRBJ2-7; 9 bases match TRBD1. After removal of 5 bases from V and 0 bases from J, the junction contained 14 bases not matched to a gene. The germline gives CDR1 LNHDA, CDR2 SQIVND (reference sequence). The CDR3 has 18 residues. Written as DNA, the CDR3 is TGTGCCAGTAGTCTTTTCGCAGCCGGGACAGGGAGCTCCTACGAGCAGTACTTC. It is translated as CASSLFAAGTGSSYEQYF.

This clone came up once. The chain is built from TRBV5-1 and TRBJ1-2, with D possibly TRBD1 on 5 matching bases. The CDR3 has 13 amino acids. Germline assignment: CDR1 SGHRS and CDR2 YFSETQ. Trimming removed 0 bases at V and 7 bases at J, with 10 bases between. The CDR3 loop reads CASSLDSGVGYTF. The CDR3 DNA sequence: TGCGCCAGCAGCTTGGATTCGGGGGTTGGCTACACCTTC.

The genes are TRBV10-1 and TRBJ2-4; 9 positions match TRBD1. Losses at the gene ends were 4 bases for V and 2 bases for J; bases not matched to a gene: 6. The length of the CDR3 is 16 residues. Germline V gene lookup returns CDR1 WNHNN and CDR2 SYGVQD (reference sequence). CDR3 bases: TGCGCCAGCAGTGGCGGGACAGGGATTACCAAAAACATTCAGTACTTC. The encoded protein is CASSGGTGITKNIQYF.

The rearrangement joins TRBV7-2 to TRBJ1-4; no clear D. The CDR3 runs 16 residues. V shed 5 bases and J shed 0 bases, with 13 bases lying between them. Germline V gene data show CDR1 as SGHTA and CDR2 as FQGNSA. Here the CDR3 DNA reads TGTGCCAGCAGCATCGCCGGGTTCTCAACTAATGAAAAACTGTTTTTT. This gives the protein CASSIAGFSTNEKLFF.

This clone was seen only once. The chain carries TRBV18 and TRBJ2-1; possibly TRBD1 for D (5 bases). The CDR3 loop spans 17 amino acids. Germline CDR1 reads KGHSH; CDR2 reads LQKENI. V was clipped by 0 bases and J by 8 bases, with 20 bases between them. CDR3 sequence (DNA): TGTGCCAGCTCACCACCGTGGGCATCGGGCTGGGGCGATGAGCAGTTCTTC. It is translated as CASSPPWASGWGDEQFF.

The rearrangement uses TRBV10-3 and TRBJ1-2; D possibly corresponds to TRBD1 (5 bases). V shed 3 bases and J shed 0 bases, with 8 bases lying between them. The CDR3 is 14 amino acids. Looked up from germline, CDR1 is ENHRY and CDR2 is SYGVKD. DNA for the CDR3: TGTGCCATCAGTGATGGGGGGTCTAACTATGGCTACACCTTC. As protein: CAISDGGSNYGYTF.

A few counts support this clone. With a much larger clone just one base away, this may be a read error. J is TRBJ1-2 and V is TRBV27, with a weak D call TRBD1 (6 bases). This CDR3 has 13 residues. The V and J ends lost 3 bases and 4 bases respectively, with 9 bases between them. The V gene's germline CDR1 is MNHEY and CDR2 SMNVEV (reference sequence). For the CDR3, the DNA is TGTGCCAGCAGTTTTTCACAGGGCTATGGCTACACCTTC. It encodes CASSFSQGYGYTF.

This chain uses TRBV4-1 with TRBJ2-1; D not resolved. This CDR3 spans 11 amino acids. Germline V lookup: CDR1 MGHRA, CDR2 YSYEKL. V lost 1 base to trimming and J lost 9 bases, with 4 bases between them. The CDR3 loop is CASSQVGEQFF. The DNA for the CDR3 is TGCGCCAGCAGCCAAGTCGGTGAGCAGTTCTTC.

This sequence joins TRBV30 and TRBJ1-2; 12 bases map to TRBD1. Germline loops: CDR1 GTSNPN, CDR2 SVGIG (reference sequence). The CDR3 runs to 14 residues. The junction had 6 bases not matched to a gene; V was cut back by 2 bases and J by 8 bases. As DNA, the CDR3 is TGTGCCTGGAGTATGGGACAGGGGGCTCGAGGCTACACCTTC. This encodes CAWSMGQGARGYTF.

This chain joins TRBV5-1 and TRBJ2-1, with D unclear. The length of the CDR3 is 13 residues. Germline V gene data show CDR1 as SGHRS and CDR2 as YFSETQ. Trimming took 1 base from V and 5 from J, leaving 7 bases between them. CDR3 region: CASSLSQNNEQFF. In DNA form, the CDR3 reads TGCGCCAGCAGCTTGTCCCAGAACAATGAGCAGTTCTTC.

The count of this clone is one. The rearrangement joins TRBV29-1 to TRBJ2-7, with TRBD2 matching over 10 bases. This CDR3 region has 16 residues. Trimming took 5 bases from V and 4 from J; bases not matched to a gene: 14. Germline CDR1 is SQVTM and CDR2 is ANQGSEA. The CDR3 is CSVRPSSGSLAYEQYF. CDR3 sequence (DNA): TGCAGCGTTCGACCTTCTAGCGGGAGTTTGGCTTACGAGCAGTACTTC.

V is TRBV29-1 and J is TRBJ2-7; TRBD2 might be the D (6 bases). CDR1 and CDR2 (germline): SQVTM, ANQGSEA. V lost 7 bases, J lost 4 bases, and 14 bases lay in between. The CDR3 is made up of 12 amino acids. For the CDR3, the DNA is TGCAGCGCAAGGGGACTGATGTACGAGCAGTACTTC. Translating it yields CSARGLMYEQYF.

The rearrangement links TRBV15 to TRBJ2-3; 8 nucleotides agree with TRBD2. Germline V gene sequence: CDR1 LNHNV, CDR2 YYDKDF (reference sequence). The length of the CDR3 is 14 residues. V lost 7 bases and J lost 0; bases outside the gene matches: 3. The CDR3 DNA reads as TGTGCCACCAACCGCGGGGGGAGCACAGATACGCAGTATTTT. Its protein product is CATNRGGSTDTQYF. The full variable domain, in which reference TRBV15 and TRBJ2-3 provide the parts outside the CDR3, is DAMVIQNPRYQVTQFGKPVTLSCSQTLNHNVMYWYQQKSSQAPKLLFHYYDKDFNNEADTPDNFQSRRPNTSFCFLDIRSPGLGDTAMYLCATNRGGSTDTQYFGPGTRLTVL.

The chain recombines TRBV18 with TRBJ2-1; D is undetermined. The V gene's germline CDR1 is KGHSH and CDR2 LQKENI. This CDR3 region has 17 residues. The V gene lost 0 bases and the J gene lost 0 bases, with 12 bases spanning the gap. In DNA form, the CDR3 reads TGTGCCAGCTCACCACCTCTAAACTCCCGCTCCTACAATGAGCAGTTCTTC. This encodes CASSPPLNSRSYNEQFF.

This rearrangement joins TRBV27 to TRBJ1-1; a possible D gene is TRBD1 (5 bases). This CDR3 is 13 amino acids long. The V end was cut by 4 bases, the J end by 1 base, with 7 bases between. Germline lookup yields CDR1 MNHEY and CDR2 SMNVEV (reference sequence). The CDR3 nucleotides read TGTGCCAGCAGTTACCAGGGGAACACTGAAGCTTTCTTT. Amino acid sequence: CASSYQGNTEAFF.

The gene calls are TRBV12-3 or TRBV12-4 and TRBJ2-7; D gene ambiguous. This CDR3 has 12 amino acids. V gave up 6 bases and J gave up 1 base, with 7 bases separating them. As DNA, the CDR3 is TGTGCCAGCAGCCCTTATTCCTACGAGCAGTACTTC. Protein sequence: CASSPYSYEQYF.

The chain uses TRBV30 and TRBJ1-3, with 8 bases matching TRBD1. This CDR3 contains 16 residues. V dropped 5 bases and J dropped 4; count of bases not matched to a gene: 13. Germline V gene lookup returns CDR1 GTSNPN and CDR2 SVGIG (reference sequence). The CDR3 protein is CAWDRGRVLTGNTIYF. The CDR3 coding sequence is TGTGCCTGGGACAGGGGAAGGGTGTTAACAGGAAACACCATATATTTT.

In its sample, this clone was seen once. CDR3 amino acids: CASSLDRGHLEAFF. CDR3 in DNA: TGCGCCAGCAGCCTGGACAGGGGACACCTTGAAGCTTTCTTT. The chain carries TRBV5-1 and TRBJ1-1; 9 bases are a match to TRBD1. The germline V gene has CDR1 SGHRS and CDR2 YFSETQ. The CDR3 runs 14 residues. V lost 4 bases to trimming and J lost 7 bases; unmatched junction nucleotides: 8. Variable domain in full (rest from reference TRBV5-1 and TRBJ1-1): KAGVTQTPRYLIKTRGQQVTLSCSPISGHRSVSWYQQTPGQGLQFLFEYFSETQRNKGNFPGRFSGRQFSNSRSEMNVSTLELGDSALYLCASSLDRGHLEAFFGQGTRLTVV.

This clone was seen just once. The chain links TRBV5-5 to TRBJ2-5, with TRBD1 as a possible D gene (6 bases). Germline V lookup: CDR1 SGHKS, CDR2 YYEKEE (reference sequence). This CDR3 is 14 amino acids long. V lost 4 bases to trimming and J lost 4 bases, with 14 bases between them. CDR3 protein: CASSREGVRETQYF. CDR3 DNA sequence: TGTGCCAGCAGCCGCGAGGGGGTAAGAGAGACCCAGTACTTC. The whole variable domain, remainder taken from reference TRBV5-5 and TRBJ2-5, is DAGVTQSPTHLIKTRGQQVTLRCSPISGHKSVSWYQQVLGQGPQFIFQYYEKEERGRGNFPDRFSARQFPNYSSELNVNALLLGDSALYLCASSREGVRETQYFGPGTRLLVL.

The V gene is TRBV9, the J gene TRBJ2-2, with D possibly being TRBD2 (6 bases). CDR3 length: 15 amino acids. Trimming took 3 bases from V and 5 from J, leaving 14 bases between them. Germline loops: CDR1 SGDLS, CDR2 YYNGEE. CDR3 in amino acids: CASSALALGTGELFF. Here the CDR3 DNA reads TGTGCCAGCAGCGCCCTAGCGCTAGGGACCGGGGAGCTGTTTTTT.

The chain recombines TRBV9 with TRBJ2-2; the D gene is possibly TRBD2 (5 bases). Germline CDR1 is SGDLS and CDR2 is YYNGEE. This CDR3 region has 13 residues. V dropped 5 bases and J dropped 5 bases, with 10 bases sitting between them. CDR3: CASRTGVTGELFF. CDR3 sequence (DNA): TGTGCCAGCAGGACCGGGGTTACCGGGGAGCTGTTTTTT.

The V gene is TRBV19, the J gene TRBJ2-7; 7 bases fit TRBD1. CDR1 is LNHDA and CDR2 is SQIVND in the germline V gene (reference sequence). The CDR3 is made up of 14 amino acids. With 5 bases clipped from V and 2 bases from J, the junction kept 6 bases outside the gene matches. The CDR3 region is CASSSGTAPYEQYF. The CDR3 DNA sequence: TGTGCCAGTAGTTCCGGGACAGCGCCCTACGAGCAGTACTTC.

The DNA of the CDR3 is TGTGCCACCAGTGATTTGGTGGGGAGCTCCTACAATGAGCAGTTCTTC. Protein sequence: CATSDLVGSSYNEQFF. The V and J genes are TRBV24-1 and TRBJ2-1; the D gene is possibly TRBD2 (5 bases). Germline V lookup: CDR1 KGHDR, CDR2 SFDVKD. The germline V and J ends were trimmed by 0 bases and 0 bases, with 8 bases remaining between them. CDR3 length: 16 amino acids.

The sample holds many counts of this clone. In DNA, the CDR3 is TGTGCCAGCAGCGCGGCAGGTGCTGGAAACACCATATATTTT. Translating it yields CASSAAGAGNTIYF. This rearrangement joins TRBV9 to TRBJ1-3; D is unclear. CDR1 is SGDLS and CDR2 is YYNGEE in the germline V gene. This CDR3 region has 14 residues. V was cut by 3 bases and J by 2 bases, with 9 bases left in between.